This T cell receptor beta chain was recovered during a study of cytomegalovirus exposure and HLA in healthy donors. Regarding the study as a whole: The study had only CMV serostatus as immune exposure information.

Vbeta (60) and Jbeta (13) primers were used in the PCR. Libraries were prepared by immunoSEQ multiplex PCR; TCRdb keeps only in-frame clonotypes and omits some of them. The table has 130,000 to 150,000 clones, approximately 73% seen once. With regard to this clone: What it recognizes is unknown.

Germline-derived CDR1 and CDR2 are SGHNT and YYREEE (reference sequence). The V and J ends lost 0 bases and 6 bases, in that order; junction bases with no gene match: 6. The CDR3 has 14 residues. The sequenced sample was PBMCs. The sequence derives from a woman aged 40 to 49 in good health and CMV-seronegative. V is TRBV5-4 and J is TRBJ2-7, with 7 bases identical to TRBD2. The CDR3 reads CASSLDYSSGEQYF. The CDR3 coding sequence is TGTGCCAGCAGCTTGGACTATTCTAGCGGCGAGCAGTACTTC.